The present TCR beta chain was sequenced within a study of CD8+ T cells in alopecia areata. Study-level background: Tofacitinib administration persisted for 6 to 18 months, succeeded by 6 months off drug.

Extraction of RNA preceded its reverse transcription into cDNA, which served as the sequencing template. The assay was immunoSEQ multiplex PCR, and TCRdb's table has in-frame clones only and misses some. The sample lists 140,000 to 150,000 clones, 75% to 90% seen once, with about 14% in the top ten. The study team obtained lesional scalp punch biopsies and peripheral blood from alopecia areata patients. Researchers picked out CD4+ and CD8+ T cells from PBMCs by sorting. The origin of this receptor is a human donor with alopecia areata. Here the sequenced sample was CD8+ T cells sorted from blood, taken at week 0.

CDR3 sequence (DNA): TGTGCCAGCAGAGGAAACGAGCAGTACTTC. This translates into CASRGNEQYF. The chain has TRBV2 and TRBJ2-7, with unresolved D. The length of the CDR3 is 10 residues. Trimming cost V 6 bases and J 5 bases, with 5 bases left between them. Germline CDR1 SNHLY, CDR2 FYNNEI.